The 9 T cell receptor beta chains in this list originate from one sample, sequenced in a study of blood T cell repertoires in COVID-19. Some clones are missing from TCRdb's copy, which holds only in-frame ones; the method was immunoSEQ multiplex PCR. The data show about 300,000 clones, about 82% seen once. Material for sequencing was peripheral blood. The receptor source for this set is a woman between 45 and 65 years old with acute or convalescent COVID-19.

The V and J genes are TRBV3-1 (or the pseudogene TRBV3-2) and TRBJ2-7; 13 nucleotides match TRBD2. Trimming cost V 4 bases and J 4 bases; bases outside gene matches: 10. Germline CDR1 LGHDT, CDR2 YNNKEL (reference sequence). The CDR3 contains 17 residues. This chain's CDR3 is CASSPSPGLAGLYEQYF. CDR3 nucleotides: TGTGCCAGCAGCCCTTCTCCGGGACTAGCGGGACTATACGAGCAGTACTTC.

The chain has TRBV28 and TRBJ1-3; D possibly corresponds to TRBD1 (5 bases). This CDR3 has 16 residues. V lost 6 bases and J lost 1, with 16 bases in between. Germline-derived CDR1 and CDR2 are MDHEN and SYDVKM. The CDR3 DNA reads as TGTGCCAGCAGCCCGGGGGGAAGTCCGTCTGGAAACACCATATATTTT. Its protein is CASSPGGSPSGNTIYF.

The CDR3 here is CASTTQGLANTGELFF. In DNA form, the CDR3 reads TGTGCCAGCACCACACAGGGGCTCGCGAACACCGGGGAGCTGTTTTTT. The chain joins TRBV28 to TRBJ2-2, with TRBD1 matching over 7 bases. Germline V lookup: CDR1 MDHEN, CDR2 SYDVKM. The CDR3 contains 16 residues. The V and J ends lost 7 bases and 0 bases, in that order; junction bases with no gene match: 8.

The genes are TRBV7-9 and TRBJ1-2; D is perhaps TRBD1 (5 bases). The CDR3 is 14 amino acids. The ends were cut back, 3 bases at V and 5 bases at J, with 13 bases in the middle. Germline V gene sequence: CDR1 SEHNR, CDR2 FQNEAQ (reference sequence). The CDR3 coding sequence is TGTGCCAGCAGCTTGCGGGACTCATTATATGGCTACACCTTC. It yields the protein CASSLRDSLYGYTF.

This clone was seen once. The chain has TRBV10-3 and TRBJ2-3, with 11 bases identical to TRBD2. The CDR3 consists of 16 residues. Germline-derived CDR1 and CDR2 are ENHRY and SYGVKD. Trimming cost V 7 bases and J 6 bases; bases outside gene matches: 12. Written as DNA, the CDR3 is TGTGCCATCAATAGATTAGCGGGAGGGCCAGGGGATACGCAGTATTTT. This gives the protein CAINRLAGGPGDTQYF.

The chain has TRBV30 and TRBJ2-1, with 10 bases that match TRBD2. The germline V gene encodes CDR1 GTSNPN and CDR2 SVGIG (reference sequence). The CDR3 is made up of 15 amino acids. The J segment lost 8 bases and the V segment lost 1 base, leaving 8 bases of the junction unmatched. CDR3 nucleotide sequence: TGTGCCTGGAGTGGAGGGACTAGCGCCCGGGATGAGCAGTTCTTC. This encodes CAWSGGTSARDEQFF.

The chain couples TRBV19 to TRBJ1-5; 10 bases match TRBD1. The CDR3 has 17 residues. The trim removed 8 bases at V and 1 base at J, leaving 11 bases unmatched. Germline V gene data show CDR1 as LNHDA and CDR2 as SQIVND (reference sequence). The CDR3 DNA follows: TGTGCCAGTGGATTGACAGGGGGCTGGTTGAGCAATCAGCCCCAGCATTTT. Translating gives CASGLTGGWLSNQPQHF.

V gene TRBV28 combines with J gene TRBJ1-2; 8 nucleotides agree with TRBD1. CDR3 size: 14 residues. Germline V CDR1 and CDR2: MDHEN, SYDVKM. The V gene end was trimmed by 5 bases and the J gene end by 4 bases; junction bases not matched to a gene: 6. The chain's CDR3 is CASSADRGGYGYTF. CDR3 coding DNA: TGTGCCAGCAGTGCTGACAGGGGAGGCTATGGCTACACCTTC.

The genes are TRBV7-9 and TRBJ2-5; 12 bases map to TRBD2. Germline trimming cut 3 bases from V and 1 base from J; bases unmatched to any gene: 6. The CDR3 sequence is 17 residues long. The germline V gene has CDR1 SEHNR and CDR2 FQNEAQ (reference sequence). DNA for the CDR3: TGTGCCAGCAGCTTGGGTCTAGCGGGAGGGACCCAAGAGACCCAGTACTTC. It codes for CASSLGLAGGTQETQYF. The full variable domain, completed using reference TRBV7-9 and TRBJ2-5, is DTGVSQNPRHKITKRGQNVTFRCDPISEHNRLYWYRQTLGQGPEFLTYFQNEAQLEKSRLLSDRFSAERPKGSFSTLEIQRTEQGDSAMYLCASSLGLAGGTQETQYFGPGTRLLVL.